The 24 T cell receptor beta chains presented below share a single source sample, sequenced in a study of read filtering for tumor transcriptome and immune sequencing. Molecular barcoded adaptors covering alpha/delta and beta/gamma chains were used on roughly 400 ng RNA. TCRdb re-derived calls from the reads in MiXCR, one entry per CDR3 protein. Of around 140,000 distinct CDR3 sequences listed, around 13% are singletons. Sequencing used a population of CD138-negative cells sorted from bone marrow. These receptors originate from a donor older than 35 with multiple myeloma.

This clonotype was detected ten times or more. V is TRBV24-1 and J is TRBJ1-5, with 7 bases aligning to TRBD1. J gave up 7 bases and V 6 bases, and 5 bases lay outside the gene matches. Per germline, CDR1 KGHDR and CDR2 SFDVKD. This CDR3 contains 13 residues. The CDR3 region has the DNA TGTGCCACCAGTCAGACAGGGAGGCAGCCCCAGCATTTT. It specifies CATSQTGRQPQHF.

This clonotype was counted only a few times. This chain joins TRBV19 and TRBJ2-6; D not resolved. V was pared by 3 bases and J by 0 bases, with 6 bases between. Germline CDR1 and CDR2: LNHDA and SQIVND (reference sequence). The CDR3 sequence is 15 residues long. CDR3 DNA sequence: TGTGCCAGTAGTATTATCAGCTCTGGGGCCAACGTCCTGACTTTC. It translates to CASSIISSGANVLTF.

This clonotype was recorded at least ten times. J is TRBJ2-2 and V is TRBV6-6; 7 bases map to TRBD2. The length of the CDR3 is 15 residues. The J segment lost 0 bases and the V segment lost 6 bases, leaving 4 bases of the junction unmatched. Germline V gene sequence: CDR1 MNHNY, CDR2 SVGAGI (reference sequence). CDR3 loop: CASSPGLTNTGELFF. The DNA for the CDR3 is TGTGCCAGCAGCCCGGGACTAACGAACACCGGGGAGCTGTTTTTT.

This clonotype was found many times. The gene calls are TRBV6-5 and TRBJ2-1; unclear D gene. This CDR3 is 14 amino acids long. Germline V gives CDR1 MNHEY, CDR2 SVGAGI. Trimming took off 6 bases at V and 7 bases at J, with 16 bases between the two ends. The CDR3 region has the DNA TGTGCCAGCAGCCCGGACCTGGCAGAGAATGAGCAGTTCTTC. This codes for CASSPDLAENEQFF.

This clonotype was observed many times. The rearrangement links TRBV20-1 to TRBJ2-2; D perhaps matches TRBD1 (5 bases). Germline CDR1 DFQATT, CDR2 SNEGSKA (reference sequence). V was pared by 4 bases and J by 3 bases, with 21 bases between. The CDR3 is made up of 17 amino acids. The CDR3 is CSAKVRWGEWDTGELFF. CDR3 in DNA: TGCAGTGCTAAGGTCAGGTGGGGCGAGTGGGACACCGGGGAGCTGTTTTTT.

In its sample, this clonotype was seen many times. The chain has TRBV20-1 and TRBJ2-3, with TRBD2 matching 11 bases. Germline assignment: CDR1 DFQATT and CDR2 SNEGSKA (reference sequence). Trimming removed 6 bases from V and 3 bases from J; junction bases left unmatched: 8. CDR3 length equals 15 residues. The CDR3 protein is CSATSGRIGTDTQYF. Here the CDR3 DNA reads TGCAGTGCAACTAGCGGGAGAATAGGTACAGATACGCAGTATTTT.

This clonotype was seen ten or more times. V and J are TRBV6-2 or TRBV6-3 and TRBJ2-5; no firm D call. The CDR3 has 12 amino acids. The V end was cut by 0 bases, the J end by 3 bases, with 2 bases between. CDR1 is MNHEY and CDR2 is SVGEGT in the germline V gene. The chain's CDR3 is CASSYSEETQYF. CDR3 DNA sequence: TGTGCCAGCAGTTACTCGGAAGAGACCCAGTACTTC.

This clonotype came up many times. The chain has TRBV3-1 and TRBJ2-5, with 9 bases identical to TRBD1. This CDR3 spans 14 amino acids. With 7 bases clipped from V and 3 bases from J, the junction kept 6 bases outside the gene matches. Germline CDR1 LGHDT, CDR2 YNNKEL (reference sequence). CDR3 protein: CASTSQGAEETQYF. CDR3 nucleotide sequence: TGTGCCAGCACTTCACAGGGGGCAGAAGAGACCCAGTACTTC.

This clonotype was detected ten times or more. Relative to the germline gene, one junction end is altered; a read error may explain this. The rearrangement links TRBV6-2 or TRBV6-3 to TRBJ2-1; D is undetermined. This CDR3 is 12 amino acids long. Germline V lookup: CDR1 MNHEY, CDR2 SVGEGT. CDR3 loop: CASSDSYNEQFF. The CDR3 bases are TGTGCCAGCAGTGACTCCTACAATGAGCAGTTCTTC.

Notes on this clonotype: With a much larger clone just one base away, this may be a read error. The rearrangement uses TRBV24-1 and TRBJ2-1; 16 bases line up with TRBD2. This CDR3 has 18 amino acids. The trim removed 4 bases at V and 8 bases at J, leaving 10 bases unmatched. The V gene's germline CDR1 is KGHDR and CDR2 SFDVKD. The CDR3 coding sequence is TGTGCCACCAGTGAAGCAAAGGGACTAGCGGGAGGGGTGGATGAGCAGTTCTTC. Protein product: CATSEAKGLAGGVDEQFF.

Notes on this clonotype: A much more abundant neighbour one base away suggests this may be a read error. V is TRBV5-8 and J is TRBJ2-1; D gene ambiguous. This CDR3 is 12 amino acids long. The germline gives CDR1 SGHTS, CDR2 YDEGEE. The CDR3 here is CASSGPQNGQFF. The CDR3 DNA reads TGTGCCAGCAGCGGGCCCCAAAATGGGCAGTTCTTC.

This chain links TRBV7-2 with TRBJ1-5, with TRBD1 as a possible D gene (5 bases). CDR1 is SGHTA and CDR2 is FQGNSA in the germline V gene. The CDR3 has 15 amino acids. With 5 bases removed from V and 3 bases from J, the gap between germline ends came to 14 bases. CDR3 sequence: CASSPRALPNQPQHF. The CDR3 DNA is TGTGCCAGCAGCCCCAGGGCCCTCCCCAATCAGCCCCAGCATTTT. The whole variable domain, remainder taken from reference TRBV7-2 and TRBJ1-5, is GAGVSQSPSNKVTEKGKDVELRCDPISGHTALYWYRQSLGQGLEFLIYFQGNSAPDKSGLPSDRFSAERTGGSVSTLTIQRTQQEDSAVYLCASSPRALPNQPQHFGDGTRLSIL.

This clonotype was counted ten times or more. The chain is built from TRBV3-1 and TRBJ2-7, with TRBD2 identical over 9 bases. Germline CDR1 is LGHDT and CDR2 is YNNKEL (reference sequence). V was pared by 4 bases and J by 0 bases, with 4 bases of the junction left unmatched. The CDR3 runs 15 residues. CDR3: CASSPRLAVSYEQYF. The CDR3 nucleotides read TGTGCCAGCAGCCCGCGACTAGCGGTCTCCTACGAGCAGTACTTC.

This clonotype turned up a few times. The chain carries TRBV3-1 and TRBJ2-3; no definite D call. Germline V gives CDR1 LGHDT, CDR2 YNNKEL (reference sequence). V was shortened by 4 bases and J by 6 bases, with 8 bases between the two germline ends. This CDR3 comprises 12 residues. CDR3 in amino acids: CASSRYDDTQYF. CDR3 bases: TGTGCCAGCAGCCGCTATGACGATACGCAGTATTTT.

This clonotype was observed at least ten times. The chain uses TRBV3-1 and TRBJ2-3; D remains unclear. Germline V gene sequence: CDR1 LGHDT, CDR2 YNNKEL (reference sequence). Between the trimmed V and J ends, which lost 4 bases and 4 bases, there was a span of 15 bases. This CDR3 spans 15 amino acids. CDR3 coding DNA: TGTGCCAGCAGCCTAGGTGAAGGCCACCCAGATACGCAGTATTTT. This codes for CASSLGEGHPDTQYF.

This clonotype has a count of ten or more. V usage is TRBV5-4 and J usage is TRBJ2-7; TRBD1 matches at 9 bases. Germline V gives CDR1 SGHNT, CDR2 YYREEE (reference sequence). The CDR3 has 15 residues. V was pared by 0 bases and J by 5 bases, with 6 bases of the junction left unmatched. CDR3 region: CASSLGGTGWNEQYF. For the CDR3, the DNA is TGTGCCAGCAGCTTGGGCGGGACAGGGTGGAACGAGCAGTACTTC.

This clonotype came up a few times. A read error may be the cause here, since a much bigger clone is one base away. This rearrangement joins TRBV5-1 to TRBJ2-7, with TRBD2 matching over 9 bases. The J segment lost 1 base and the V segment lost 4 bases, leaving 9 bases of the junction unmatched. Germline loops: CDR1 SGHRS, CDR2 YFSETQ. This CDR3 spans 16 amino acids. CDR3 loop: CASSARLAEGSYEQYF. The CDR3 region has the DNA TGCGCCAGCAGCGCCCGACTAGCGGAAGGATCCTACGAGCAGTACTTC.

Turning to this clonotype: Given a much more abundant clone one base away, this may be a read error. The CDR3 region has the DNA TGCAGCCTCGCCTTGACGGGGAGAGAAGCTTTCTTT. As protein: CSLALTGREAFF. The rearrangement joins TRBV29-1 to TRBJ1-1; no reliable D call. Trimming shortened V by 8 bases and J by 8 bases, and 18 bases separated the two germline ends. CDR1 is SQVTM and CDR2 is ANQGSEA in the germline V gene. The CDR3 sequence is 12 residues long.

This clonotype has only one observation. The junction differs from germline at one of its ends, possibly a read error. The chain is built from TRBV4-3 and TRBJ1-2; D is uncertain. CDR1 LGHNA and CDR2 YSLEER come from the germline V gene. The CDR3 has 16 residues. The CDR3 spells CASSQTREGDNYDYTF. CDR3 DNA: TGCGCCAGCAGCCAGACACGGGAAGGCGATAACTATGACTACACCTTC.

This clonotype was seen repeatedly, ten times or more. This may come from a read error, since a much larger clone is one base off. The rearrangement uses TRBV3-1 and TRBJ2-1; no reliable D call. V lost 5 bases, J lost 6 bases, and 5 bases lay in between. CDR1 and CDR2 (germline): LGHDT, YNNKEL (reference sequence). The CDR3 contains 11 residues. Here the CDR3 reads CASSFFNEQFF. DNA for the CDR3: TGTGCCAGCAGCTTTTTCAATGAGCAGTTCTTC.

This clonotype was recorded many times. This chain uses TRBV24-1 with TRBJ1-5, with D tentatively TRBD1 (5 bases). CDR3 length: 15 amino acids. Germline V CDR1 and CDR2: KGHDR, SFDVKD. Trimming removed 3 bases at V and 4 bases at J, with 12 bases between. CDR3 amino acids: CATSDPTENNQPQHF. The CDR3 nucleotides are TGTGCCACCAGTGATCCGACAGAAAATAATCAGCCCCAGCATTTT.

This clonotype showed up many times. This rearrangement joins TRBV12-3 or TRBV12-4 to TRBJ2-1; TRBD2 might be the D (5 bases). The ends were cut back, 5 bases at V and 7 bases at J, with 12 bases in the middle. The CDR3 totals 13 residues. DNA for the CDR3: TGTGCCAGCAGTCAACTAGTTGCGAATGAGCAGTTCTTC. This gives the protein CASSQLVANEQFF.

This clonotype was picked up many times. CDR3 region: CSARTGSSKTQYF. The DNA for the CDR3 is TGCAGTGCTCGGACAGGGTCGTCAAAGACCCAGTACTTC. The chain couples TRBV20-1 to TRBJ2-5; 8 bases are a match to TRBD1. The CDR3 loop spans 13 amino acids. The trim removed 5 bases at V and 6 bases at J, leaving 8 bases unmatched. Germline CDR1 DFQATT, CDR2 SNEGSKA (reference sequence).

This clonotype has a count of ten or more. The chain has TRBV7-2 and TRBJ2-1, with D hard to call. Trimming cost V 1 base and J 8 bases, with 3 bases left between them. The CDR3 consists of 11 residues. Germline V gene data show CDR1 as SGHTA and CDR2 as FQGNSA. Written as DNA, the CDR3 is TGTGCCAGCAGCTTAGTAGATGAGCAGTTCTTC. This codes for CASSLVDEQFF.